One sample yielded the 21 T cell receptor beta chains listed below, sequenced in a study of shared clonotypes between healthy human individuals. The method was immunoSEQ multiplex PCR; TCRdb's version includes in-frame clones alone and lacks a portion of them. In the table there are some 2 million clones, 85% to 95% of which are singletons. Naive CD8 populations comprised CD45RO-negative cells positively selected for CCR7, excluding terminally differentiated effector memory CD45RA+ cells. The sample consisted of naive CD8+ T cells sorted from blood. Receptors originate from a man younger than 35 in good health.

The chain joins TRBV4-3 to TRBJ1-3; D possibly corresponds to TRBD1 (5 bases). Per the germline V gene, CDR1 is LGHNA and CDR2 is YSLEER. CDR3 length: 15 amino acids. With 2 bases removed from V and 2 bases from J, the gap between germline ends came to 10 bases. CDR3 region: CASSQLTDPGNTIYF. The CDR3 DNA is TGCGCCAGCAGCCAATTGACAGACCCTGGAAACACCATATATTTT.

To note about this clone: Other nucleotide sequences from this sample produce the same CDR3. This chain uses TRBV6-5 with TRBJ2-3, with D unresolved. The germline V gene has CDR1 MNHEY and CDR2 SVGAGI. The germline V and J ends were trimmed by 4 bases and 0 bases, with 2 bases remaining between them. The CDR3 runs to 12 residues. The CDR3 loop is CASSSSTDTQYF. The CDR3 DNA reads as TGTGCCAGCAGTTCAAGCACAGATACGCAGTATTTT.

Comment on this clone: Additional DNA sequences in this sample encode the identical CDR3. The chain is built from TRBV7-2 and TRBJ2-3, with TRBD2 as a possible D gene (6 bases). The CDR3 contains 15 residues. V gave up 1 base and J gave up 4 bases, with 12 bases separating them. Germline assignment: CDR1 SGHTA and CDR2 FQGNSA. The CDR3 region has the DNA TGTGCCAGCAGCTTAGTTGGCGGGAAGGCAGATACGCAGTATTTT. As protein: CASSLVGGKADTQYF.

J is TRBJ1-3 and V is TRBV4-1, with TRBD1 matching over 11 bases. Germline CDR1 and CDR2: MGHRA and YSYEKL. The CDR3 has 15 amino acids. V shed 4 bases, J shed 4 bases, and the junction held 3 bases outside the gene matches. For the CDR3, the DNA is TGCGCCAGCAGCCCCGGACAGGGGGCAGGAAACACCATATATTTT. Amino acid sequence: CASSPGQGAGNTIYF.

This clone was counted once. The rearrangement uses TRBV5-5 and TRBJ1-2; D is possibly TRBD1 (5 bases). V was clipped by 0 bases and J by 8 bases, with 14 bases between them. The CDR3 consists of 14 residues. Germline assignment: CDR1 SGHKS and CDR2 YYEKEE (reference sequence). The CDR3, as DNA: TGTGCCAGCAGCTTGGCTACATGGGACGAAGGCTACACCTTC. Protein: CASSLATWDEGYTF.

The V call is TRBV4-1, the J call TRBJ2-7; tentative D call: TRBD1 (5 bases). V shed 0 bases and J shed 0 bases, with 12 bases lying between them. The CDR3 totals 16 residues. Germline V gene data show CDR1 as MGHRA and CDR2 as YSYEKL. Here the CDR3 DNA reads TGCGCCAGCAGCCAAGAATCGGACAAATTCTCCTACGAGCAGTACTTC. Translated, it gives CASSQESDKFSYEQYF.

CDR3 nucleotide sequence: TGCGCCAGCAGCTTGGACGGACTAGAGAGCTACGAGCAGTACTTC. Protein sequence: CASSLDGLESYEQYF. The V gene is TRBV5-1, the J gene TRBJ2-7; 7 bases agree with TRBD2. The CDR3 sequence is 15 residues long. Germline lookup yields CDR1 SGHRS and CDR2 YFSETQ. V lost 0 bases and J lost 3; bases outside the gene matches: 6.

The J gene is TRBJ2-3, the V gene TRBV9, with 11 bases identical to TRBD2. The ends lost 0 bases at V and 5 bases at J; junction bases unmatched: 8. The length of the CDR3 is 17 residues. The germline CDR1 and CDR2 sequences are SGDLS and YYNGEE. The CDR3, as DNA: TGTGCCAGCAGCGTAGAGCCACTAGCGGGAGTTGTAGATACGCAGTATTTT. This translates into CASSVEPLAGVVDTQYF.

The chain joins TRBV5-8 to TRBJ1-6; TRBD1 might be the D (6 bases). CDR3 length: 14 amino acids. The germline V gene encodes CDR1 SGHTS and CDR2 YDEGEE. V was shortened by 7 bases and J by 10 bases, with 18 bases between the two germline ends. The CDR3 region has the DNA TGTGCCAGCTTTATTACAGGGAGAGGGTCACCCCTCCACTTT. It yields the protein CASFITGRGSPLHF.

A single count supports this clone. The chain is built from TRBV18 and TRBJ2-7; maybe TRBD1 (6 bases). Trimming took off 6 bases at V and 2 bases at J, with 14 bases between the two ends. The CDR3 contains 14 residues. Per germline, CDR1 KGHSH and CDR2 LQKENI. The CDR3 region has the DNA TGTGCCAGCTCCCCCGGGGCAGGGGCCTACGAGCAGTACTTC. Its protein is CASSPGAGAYEQYF.

CDR3 in DNA: TGCGCCAGCAGCCAAGAGGGGATTTCCTACGAGCAGTACTTC. Translating gives CASSQEGISYEQYF. V usage is TRBV4-1 and J usage is TRBJ2-7; D not certain. CDR1 and CDR2 (germline): MGHRA, YSYEKL. Trimming pared 0 bases from V and 1 base from J, leaving 7 bases between. CDR3 length equals 14 residues.

The rearrangement uses TRBV9 and TRBJ2-2; D may be TRBD2 (5 bases). V lost 3 bases, J lost 3 bases, and 9 bases lay in between. Germline V gene data show CDR1 as SGDLS and CDR2 as YYNGEE. The CDR3 contains 14 residues. CDR3 sequence: CASSAMGDTGELFF. The CDR3 DNA reads as TGTGCCAGCAGCGCGATGGGAGACACCGGGGAGCTGTTTTTT.

The chain employs TRBV30 and TRBJ1-5; D is ambiguous. The V end lost 3 bases, the J end lost 1 base, and 10 bases lay between the germline ends. The germline V gene encodes CDR1 GTSNPN and CDR2 SVGIG (reference sequence). The CDR3 totals 14 residues. The CDR3 DNA sequence: TGTGCCTGGAGCCGACTGGACAGCAATCAGCCCCAGCATTTT. This codes for CAWSRLDSNQPQHF.

The chain carries TRBV7-9 and TRBJ2-7; weak D call: TRBD1 (6 bases). The CDR3 is 15 amino acids. In germline, CDR1 is SEHNR, CDR2 FQNEAQ (reference sequence). Between the trimmed V and J ends, which lost 5 bases and 4 bases, there was a span of 18 bases. CDR3 bases: TGTGCCAGCAGCCCCACAGGGACGCCCGATTACGAGCAGTACTTC. Residues: CASSPTGTPDYEQYF.

The chain couples TRBV27 to TRBJ2-1; 11 bases are shared with TRBD2. V gave up 4 bases and J gave up 9 bases; unmatched junction bases: 11. There are 16 residues in the CDR3. Germline V lookup: CDR1 MNHEY, CDR2 SMNVEV (reference sequence). The CDR3 DNA reads TGTGCCAGCAGTTCTCTAAATAGCGGGAGGGCAGGTGAGCAGTTCTTC. Protein product: CASSSLNSGRAGEQFF.

The CDR3 bases are TGTGCCAGCAGTGAAGGCGCAGCGACCCAAGAGACCCAGTACTTC. It codes for CASSEGAATQETQYF. This chain connects TRBV2 to TRBJ2-5; no definite D call. Germline assignment: CDR1 SNHLY and CDR2 FYNNEI. The V end was cut by 1 base, the J end by 1 base, with 10 bases between. The CDR3 is made up of 15 amino acids.

This chain joins TRBV5-1 and TRBJ2-3; D may be TRBD1 (6 bases). Germline loops: CDR1 SGHRS, CDR2 YFSETQ. Trimming cost V 1 base and J 3 bases, with 12 bases left between them. The CDR3 runs to 15 residues. Written as DNA, the CDR3 is TGCGCCAGCAGCTTGTGGACAGATGGGACAGATACGCAGTATTTT. This codes for CASSLWTDGTDTQYF.

This sequence joins TRBV27 and TRBJ2-3; D is unresolved. The germline V and J ends were trimmed by 1 base and 2 bases, with 10 bases remaining between them. CDR3 length: 15 amino acids. In germline, CDR1 is MNHEY, CDR2 SMNVEV (reference sequence). For the CDR3, the DNA is TGTGCCAGCAGTTTATATCGGGCGAACACAGATACGCAGTATTTT. Protein sequence: CASSLYRANTDTQYF.

This chain joins TRBV7-6 and TRBJ2-6; D may be TRBD1 or TRBD2 (6 bases each). In germline, CDR1 is SGHVS, CDR2 FNYEAQ. The CDR3 has 16 amino acids. Trimming pared 2 bases from V and 2 bases from J, leaving 10 bases between. The CDR3 is CASSLWGAAGANVLTF. For the CDR3, the DNA is TGTGCCAGCAGCTTATGGGGGGCTGCTGGGGCCAACGTCCTGACTTTC. Together with reference TRBV7-6 and TRBJ2-6, the CDR3 gives the full variable domain: GAGVSQSPRYKVTKRGQDVALRCDPISGHVSLYWYRQALGQGPEFLTYFNYEAQQDKSGLPNDRFSAERPEGSISTLTIQRTEQRDSAMYRCASSLWGAAGANVLTFGAGSRLTVL.

V usage is TRBV2 and J usage is TRBJ1-2, with a tentative D call TRBD1 (5 bases). V was cut by 4 bases and J by 5 bases, with 14 bases left in between. The germline V gene has CDR1 SNHLY and CDR2 FYNNEI. The length of the CDR3 is 14 residues. CDR3 DNA sequence: TGTGCCAGCAGTGGCCGGACACCGGAGTATGGCTACACCTTC. Translating it yields CASSGRTPEYGYTF.

The chain couples TRBV2 to TRBJ2-1; 10 bases are a match to TRBD2. CDR1 and CDR2 from the germline V gene are SNHLY and FYNNEI. CDR3 length: 16 residues. V was pared by 4 bases and J by 3 bases, with 6 bases of the junction left unmatched. Here the CDR3 reads CASSGLAGELYNEQFF. The DNA for the CDR3 is TGTGCCAGCAGTGGTCTAGCGGGAGAGCTCTACAATGAGCAGTTCTTC.